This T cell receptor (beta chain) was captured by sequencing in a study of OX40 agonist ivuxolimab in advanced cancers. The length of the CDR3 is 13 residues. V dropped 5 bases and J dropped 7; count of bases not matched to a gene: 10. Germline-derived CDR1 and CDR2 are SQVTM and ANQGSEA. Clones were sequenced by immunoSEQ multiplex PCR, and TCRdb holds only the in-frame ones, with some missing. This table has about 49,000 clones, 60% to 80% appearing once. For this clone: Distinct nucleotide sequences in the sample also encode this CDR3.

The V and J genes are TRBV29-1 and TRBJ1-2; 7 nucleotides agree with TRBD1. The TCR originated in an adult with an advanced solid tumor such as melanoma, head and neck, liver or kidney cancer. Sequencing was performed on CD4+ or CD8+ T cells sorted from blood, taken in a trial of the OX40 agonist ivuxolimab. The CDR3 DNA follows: TGCAGCGTTTTTTTGGAGGGGGCGGGTGGCTACACCTTC. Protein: CSVFLEGAGGYTF.